This T cell receptor (beta chain) is drawn from a study of blood T cell repertoires in COVID-19. About the research overall: The United States, Italy and Spain were the sources of the acute and convalescent COVID-19 samples. In each case, the material was cDNA or gDNA derived from T cells, B-cell-depleted T cells, or PBMCs.

Seattle researchers signed up patients amid active infection and tracked them longitudinally. Generated by immunoSEQ multiplex PCR, the TCRdb table keeps only in-frame clones and is missing some. The data show 200,000 to 250,000 clones, 70% to 85% seen once. This clone has only one observation. Input material: peripheral blood. This receptor was obtained from a woman over 75 with COVID-19, enrolled during active disease.

The CDR3 nucleotides read TGTGCCAGCAGCGTAGGATCCGGGGGGGATGAGCAGTTCTTC. This codes for CASSVGSGGDEQFF. The chain recombines TRBV9 with TRBJ2-1; 8 nucleotides agree with TRBD2. The trim removed 0 bases at V and 8 bases at J, leaving 4 bases unmatched. This CDR3 has 14 residues. Germline V gene sequence: CDR1 SGDLS, CDR2 YYNGEE. Supplemented by reference TRBV9 and TRBJ2-1, the full variable domain reads DSGVTQTPKHLITATGQRVTLRCSPRSGDLSVYWYQQSLDQGLQFLIQYYNGEERAKGNILERFSAQQFPDLHSELNLSSLELGDSALYFCASSVGSGGDEQFFGPGTRLTVL.